This T cell receptor (beta chain) was sequenced in a study of T cell responses to AZD1222 COVID-19 vaccine. The method was immunoSEQ multiplex PCR; TCRdb's version includes in-frame clones alone and lacks a portion of them. Seen here are tens of thousands of clones, roughly 87% observed once, and the top ten hold approximately 4.1%. Details on this clone: As yet, its antigen is unknown.

The CDR3 totals 14 residues. Trimming pared 0 bases from V and 4 bases from J, leaving 10 bases between. CDR1 SNHLY and CDR2 FYNNEI come from the germline V gene. Study-wide points: Mapped onto spike, vaccine-associated CD4 TCRs spanned it and were dominant at 160-218 and 743-854. Spike-specific TCR breadth and depth went up after people got two AZD1222 doses. Samples come after the peak T cell response, not at day 14.

The clonotype was recovered from an adult in good health. The starting material was peripheral blood, obtained on day 0 of AZD1222 vaccination. The J gene is TRBJ2-7, the V gene TRBV2, with D tentatively TRBD1 (6 bases). This CDR3 reads CASSEATGSYEQYF. The CDR3 nucleotides are TGTGCCAGCAGTGAAGCGACAGGATCATACGAGCAGTACTTC.